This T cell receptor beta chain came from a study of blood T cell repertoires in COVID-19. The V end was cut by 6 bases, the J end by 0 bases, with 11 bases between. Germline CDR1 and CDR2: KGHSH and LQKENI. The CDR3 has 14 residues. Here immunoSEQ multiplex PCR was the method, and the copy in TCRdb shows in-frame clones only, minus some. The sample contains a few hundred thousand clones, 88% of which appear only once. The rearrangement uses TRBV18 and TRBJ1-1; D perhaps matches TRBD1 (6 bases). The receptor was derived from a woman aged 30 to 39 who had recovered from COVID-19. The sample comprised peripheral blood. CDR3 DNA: TGTGCCAGCTCTGCGCAGGGGATGAACACTGAAGCTTTCTTT. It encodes CASSAQGMNTEAFF.